This T cell receptor (beta chain) was captured in a study of blood T cell repertoires in COVID-19. This CDR3 region has 15 residues. With V trimmed by 3 bases and J by 2 bases, 5 bases remained unmatched. Germline V gene sequence: CDR1 SGHRS, CDR2 YFSETQ. Methods used by the authors: Using reference gene primer amplification, nucleated cell counts were estimated. The data were produced by immunoSEQ multiplex PCR, yet TCRdb's version contains in-frame clones alone and is incomplete. The V and J calls and clone size were taken over from that table, and D and trimming were inferred from the DNA. Altogether more than 95,000 clones are present, 88% being singletons, with the ten largest covering less than 2%.

Sample: peripheral blood. J is TRBJ2-3 and V is TRBV5-1, with 8 bases lining up with TRBD1. This clonotype was sampled from a human donor in a cohort sampled during active COVID-19. CDR3 DNA: TGCGCCAGCAGCTCAGGACAGGGTCTCACAGATACGCAGTATTTT. It translates to CASSSGQGLTDTQYF.